This T cell receptor beta chain was found in a study of cytomegalovirus exposure and HLA in healthy donors. Whole-study results and caveats: A link between a missense DCLRE1C variant and TCR beta V- and J-gene trimming emerged from a later analysis. Earlier findings revealed that most TCR beta V segments proved productive either about 90% or about 30% of the time. The authors reported that TCR beta sequences could predict HLA-A and HLA-B alleles. These predictions were accurate for most subjects in the first cohort.

When sampled, the donors appeared nominally healthy, though they likely had unrecorded immune exposures. CDR1 SQVTM and CDR2 ANQGSEA come from the germline V gene. The germline V and J ends were trimmed by 5 bases and 7 bases, with 12 bases remaining between them. The CDR3 spans 11 residues. Notes on this clone: No antigen is known for it.

The study ran its PCR with 60 Vbeta and 13 Jbeta primers. TCRdb's table, derived via immunoSEQ multiplex PCR, lists solely in-frame clones and lacks some. Seen here are tens of thousands of clones, about 78% observed once, and the top ten hold around 3.5%. J is TRBJ2-7 and V is TRBV29-1; D might be TRBD1 (6 bases). The sequencing input was PBMCs. The TCR originated in a woman aged 30 to 39 in good health and CMV-seronegative. In DNA form, the CDR3 reads TGCAGCGTTCGCCAGGGGTTTGAGCAGTACTTC. It is translated as CSVRQGFEQYF.